A selection of T cell receptor beta chains follows, all from one sample in a study of Tregs in tolerant kidney transplant recipients. Using immunoSEQ multiplex PCR, the repertoire was profiled, and TCRdb retains in-frame clones only, with some absent. The data show about 69,000 clones, around 90% seen once. Sequenced here: CD4+ T cells from blood, sampled before the transplant. These TCRs come from a human donor who received a combined kidney and bone marrow transplant. The CDR3 runs from the conserved cysteine through the conserved F or W. The order of the fields is J gene, V gene, clone size, D gene, CDR3 DNA, CDR3 protein. The D gene is left open where the match is weak. The size entry is marked missing in some rows and otherwise reads once, few, many or a size class.

J gene: TRBJ2-7
V gene: TRBV7-9
clone size: .
D gene: .
CDR3 DNA: TGTGCCAGCTCCCGGGACACCGAGCAGTACTTC
CDR3 protein: CASSRDTEQYF

J gene: TRBJ1-1
V gene: TRBV18
clone size: .
D gene: TRBD1
CDR3 DNA: TGTGCCAGCTCACCCCCGGGACAGGGTGGGACTGAAGCTTTCTTT
CDR3 protein: CASSPPGQGGTEAFF

J gene: TRBJ2-1
V gene: TRBV30
clone size: .
D gene: TRBD2
CDR3 DNA: TGTGCCTGGAGCGCGGGAGGGCCCATCAGGGAGCAGTTCTTC
CDR3 protein: CAWSAGGPIREQFF

J gene: TRBJ2-1
V gene: TRBV25-1
clone size: .
D gene: .
CDR3 DNA: TGTGCCAGCAGTGACCAAAGATCAGGTGGCGATGAGCAGTTCTTC
CDR3 protein: CASSDQRSGGDEQFF

J gene: TRBJ1-5
V gene: TRBV19
clone size: .
D gene: .
CDR3 DNA: TGTGCCAGCCGATTGGCGGGGGGCACGGACAATCAGCCCCAGCATTTT
CDR3 protein: CASRLAGGTDNQPQHF

J gene: TRBJ2-1
V gene: TRBV5-1
clone size: .
D gene: TRBD2
CDR3 DNA: TGCGCCAGCAGCGTGACTAGCTCTTCCTCCAATGAGCAGTTCTTC
CDR3 protein: CASSVTSSSSNEQFF

J gene: TRBJ1-5
V gene: TRBV6-5
clone size: .
D gene: TRBD1
CDR3 DNA: TGTGCCAGCAGTTTCACAGGGGCCCAGCCCCAGCATTTT
CDR3 protein: CASSFTGAQPQHF

J gene: TRBJ2-2
V gene: TRBV2
clone size: .
D gene: .
CDR3 DNA: TGTGCCAGCAGTGTGATAGCAACCGGGGAGCTGTTTTTT
CDR3 protein: CASSVIATGELFF

J gene: TRBJ2-3
V gene: TRBV7-2
clone size: .
D gene: TRBD2
CDR3 DNA: TGTGCCAGCAGCATGGGACTAGCGGAGTCAGATACGCAGTATTTT
CDR3 protein: CASSMGLAESDTQYF

J gene: TRBJ1-4
V gene: TRBV19
clone size: .
D gene: .
CDR3 DNA: TGTGCCAGTAGTACCGTCCAGGCAACTAATGAAAAACTGTTTTTT
CDR3 protein: CASSTVQATNEKLFF

J gene: TRBJ2-1
V gene: TRBV18
clone size: .
D gene: TRBD2
CDR3 DNA: TGTGCCAGCTCACCACCGGGGAAACGGGGGGACAATGAGCAGTTCTTC
CDR3 protein: CASSPPGKRGDNEQFF

J gene: TRBJ2-3
V gene: TRBV7-2
clone size: once
D gene: .
CDR3 DNA: TGTGCCAGCAGCGCAAATCAGGGCGGCACAGATACGCAGTATTTT
CDR3 protein: CASSANQGGTDTQYF

J gene: TRBJ2-7
V gene: TRBV30
clone size: few
D gene: .
CDR3 DNA: TGTGCCTGGAGTGTAGGTCAGCGGCAGTACTTC
CDR3 protein: CAWSVGQRQYF

J gene: TRBJ2-7
V gene: TRBV30
clone size: few
D gene: .
CDR3 DNA: TGTGCCTGGAGTCTAACCTACGAGCAGTACTTC
CDR3 protein: CAWSLTYEQYF

J gene: TRBJ2-6
V gene: TRBV27
clone size: .
D gene: TRBD1
CDR3 DNA: TGTGCCAGCAGTCGAACAGGGGGCGCTTCTGCTGGGGCCAACGTCCTGACTTTC
CDR3 protein: CASSRTGGASAGANVLTF

J gene: TRBJ2-2
V gene: TRBV5-8
clone size: once
D gene: .
CDR3 DNA: TGTGCCAGCAGCCCCGTTACAACTAGATCCCGCGGGGAGCTGTTTTTT
CDR3 protein: CASSPVTTRSRGELFF

J gene: TRBJ2-5
V gene: TRBV5-1
clone size: .
D gene: TRBD1
CDR3 DNA: TGCGCCAGCAGCTTTGGGACAGGGGGTAGGGAGACCCAGTACTTC
CDR3 protein: CASSFGTGGRETQYF

J gene: TRBJ2-3
V gene: TRBV5-1
clone size: .
D gene: TRBD2
CDR3 DNA: TGCGCCAGCAGCTTGGTAGCTAGCGGCCCCACAGATACGCAGTATTTT
CDR3 protein: CASSLVASGPTDTQYF